This T cell receptor beta chain is from a study of blood T cell repertoires in COVID-19. On the study more broadly: Some COVID-19 samples were acute and others convalescent; all came from the United States, Italy and Spain. From T cells, B-cell-depleted T cells, or PBMCs came the material, which was cDNA or gDNA.

This clone was seen more than once but under ten times. Per the study methods: Amplifying reference gene primers gave estimates of nucleated cell counts. Repertoires were generated with immunoSEQ multiplex PCR, while TCRdb's copy carries only in-frame clones and drops some. D and trimming were read from the DNA, whereas the V and J calls and clone size are those reported in that table. Here the sample spans hundreds of thousands of clones, approximately 90% being singletons. Participants were aged 18 to 89 years, lived in some 23 US areas, and enrolled virtually. V lost 9 bases and J 5 bases, leaving 19 bases between the germline ends. The CDR3 extends over 14 amino acids. Germline CDR1 is SNHLY and CDR2 is FYNNEI.

This sequence was found in a man aged 50 or older who had been exposed to COVID-19. The J gene is TRBJ1-1, the V gene TRBV2; tentatively, D is TRBD1 (5 bases). The sample taken for sequencing was PBMCs or T cells enriched from blood (not recorded which). The CDR3 bases are TGTGCCAGTACACTTTTGGGGGGTTTGACTGAAGCTTTCTTT. Translation: CASTLLGGLTEAFF.